What follows describes a single TCR beta chain. Its antigen is unknown. No much larger clonotype is one base removed from it; base qualities were not supplied. Healthy HIV-negative adults with no recently reported acute infections or vaccinations were included as donors. Only Caucasian adults living in Nashville, Tennessee, USA were represented among the donors. CD4+ T cells were enriched by magnetic negative selection, after which naive cells were positively selected on CD45RA and the negative fraction was taken as the memory subset. Blood was collected by leukapheresis, and PBMCs were isolated by Ficoll-Histopaque density gradient centrifugation and then cryopreserved in liquid nitrogen vapor phase. Analytical flow cytometry was used to check the purity and quantity of each magnetically sorted T cell population. Each sorted fraction had its genomic DNA isolated and then quantified by UV absorbance on a Nanodrop 2000c.

This sample stems from a study of shared clonotypes between healthy human individuals (TCRdb year 2020). About the investigation overall: A couple of women and a few men aged 18 to 49 years were included in the cohort. For each donor, CD4 naive and CD4 memory were each run on three plates, CD8 naive on two plates, and CD8 memory on one plate. To estimate repertoire size and how much clonotype sharing occurs between individuals, the study deeply sequenced the blood TCR repertoires of 5 or 6 healthy adults. Different laboratories and diverse techniques were used to prepare libraries and sequence TCR repertoires, to increase sequencing depth and limit assay-specific biases. Each donor's leukapheresis produced roughly between roughly 0.85 and 9.5 billion PBMCs. Results and caveats for the whole study, not just this receptor: Naive subsets generally had larger estimated clonotype richness than memory subsets did. Higher generation probabilities were observed for clonotypes shared by all four sorted-subset donors than for non-shared clonotypes. Because the study included a small number of donors, the genetic and exposure-history diversity represented was limited. Sampling was restricted to blood, and TCR repertoires in tissues likely differ from the TCR repertoires found in blood. Even with the large sequencing depth, rarefaction of the sorted-subset datasets indicated that sequencing was incomplete. Pairwise subsampling led to the expectation that sequencing depth would affect the degree of clonotype sharing among donors. Across a few donors, approximately 5% of naive CD4, roughly 3.5% of naive CD8, about 2.3% of memory CD4, and 0.4% of memory CD8 clonotypes were shared.

From a lookup of the germline V gene, CDR1 and CDR2 are SGHTA and FQGTGA. From cysteine to phenylalanine, the CDR3 is 15 amino acids long. Only the CDR3 DNA is retained, 45 bases long and in frame from the first base. The junction shows trimming of 2 bases on V and 1 base on J, plus 11 bases between the germline ends. Using the deep immunoSEQ assay, TCR CDR3 regions were amplified from genomic DNA by multiplex PCR. Extracted genomic DNA from each cell subset was distributed evenly across all wells of several immunoSEQ 96-well plates, and each plate was treated as a replicate. Each replicate PCR for sorted subsets received about 220 ng genomic DNA, equal to tens of thousands of T cell genomes. Purified libraries were measured with a Qubit 3.0 fluorometer, size-checked on a Bioanalyzer 2100, and measured again with the KAPA Library Quantification kit. Each immunoSEQ 96-well plate was sequenced on its own single-read 150-cycle Illumina NextSeq 550 flow cell. As for the authors' bioinformatics: Because the immunoSEQ output held only junctional sequences and lacked quality scores, the filtering could not match the filtering applied to full-length reads. Sequences were annotated with PyIR, a Python wrapper for IgBLAST v1.9, using IMGT germline references to assign V/J genes and CDR3. Reads with weak V/J assignments (E-value above 1e-6), missing CDR3, stop codons, out-of-frame junctions, or ambiguous translated residues were removed. V3J clonotypes were defined as sequences sharing an identical inferred V gene, J gene, and CDR3 amino acid sequence. The percentage overlap between two repertoires was calculated by dividing the number of shared unique clonotypes by the size of the smaller repertoire. RTK rarefaction, the Chao1 estimator, and Recon v2.1 estimates of unobserved clonotypes were used to assess repertoire richness. Generation probabilities for all TCRbeta clonotypes obtained by the gDNA method from a few donors were computed using OLGA. The table was pulled from immuneACCESS by TCRdb, which kept in-frame rearrangements only. Such tables lose some clones; where checked, under half of the loss comes from unresolved V genes, and the rest has no known cause. V and J calls and clone size are as listed in that table; D and trimming were resolved from the DNA. This sample holds 950,000 to 1,200,000 clones; 70% to 85% were observed only once. Approximately 0.95% of the sample is taken by the ten largest.

The origin of this receptor is a man between 18 and 35 years old in good health. Some clones in this sample may be carry-over from other donors' samples. The chain is encoded by TRBV7-3 joined to TRBJ2-5; the D call is possibly TRBD1 or TRBD2, each sharing 6 bases. The specimen sequenced was memory CD4+ T cells from PBMCs. What this sample's cell subset or site label stands for: CD45RA-negative fraction. The bases are TGTGCCAGCAGCTTACAAGGGGGGCCCCAAGAGACCCAGTACTTC. Translation gives CASSLQGGPQETQYF.